The 25 T cell receptor beta chains below all came from one sample that was sequenced in a study of cytomegalovirus exposure and HLA in healthy donors. The PCR ran on 60 Vbeta and 13 Jbeta primers. The assay was immunoSEQ multiplex PCR, and TCRdb's table has in-frame clones only and misses some. The sample gives some 130,000 clones, 66% of which show up once; 1.5% to 2% is in the top ten. Material: PBMCs. The source is a human donor in good health.

The chain is built from TRBV2 and TRBJ2-1; 11 nucleotides agree with TRBD2. The V gene end was trimmed by 8 bases and the J gene end by 5 bases; junction bases not matched to a gene: 11. The CDR3 covers 16 residues. Germline V gene data show CDR1 as SNHLY and CDR2 as FYNNEI. The CDR3 reads CASFYMLAGGHNEQFF. CDR3 sequence (DNA): TGTGCCAGCTTTTATATGCTAGCGGGAGGTCACAATGAGCAGTTCTTC.

The J gene is TRBJ2-3, the V gene TRBV25-1, with TRBD2 matching 9 bases. The germline V gene has CDR1 MGHDK and CDR2 SYGVNS. The CDR3 runs to 18 residues. V dropped 1 base and J dropped 1; count of bases not matched to a gene: 9. CDR3 sequence reads: CASSESGPGLAGTDTQYF. As DNA, the CDR3 is TGTGCCAGCAGTGAATCGGGCCCGGGACTAGCAGGCACAGATACGCAGTATTTT.

This chain uses TRBV5-1 with TRBJ2-1; 10 positions match TRBD2. Unmatched junction bases numbered 9, after V lost 5 bases and J lost 7 bases. This CDR3 comprises 15 residues. The germline V gene encodes CDR1 SGHRS and CDR2 YFSETQ. As DNA, the CDR3 is TGCGCCAGCAGGCGGACTAGCGGCACTTTAAATGAGCAGTTCTTC. The encoded protein is CASRRTSGTLNEQFF.

The chain couples TRBV6-5 to TRBJ2-7; 10 bases are shared with TRBD2. The CDR3 has 16 amino acids. Germline-derived CDR1 and CDR2 are MNHEY and SVGAGI. Unmatched junction bases numbered 12, after V lost 4 bases and J lost 6 bases. The CDR3 nucleotides are TGTGCCAGCAGTTCGAGGGGACTAGCGTCCCTTCTCGAGCAGTACTTC. This encodes CASSSRGLASLLEQYF.

The chain couples TRBV4-1 to TRBJ2-6; tentatively, D is TRBD1 (6 bases). Germline CDR1 MGHRA, CDR2 YSYEKL. The CDR3 totals 17 residues. V lost 2 bases and J 2 bases, leaving 13 bases between the germline ends. The CDR3 region is CASSQPIQGTGANVLTF. CDR3 nucleotide sequence: TGCGCCAGCAGCCAACCGATACAGGGTACTGGGGCCAACGTCCTGACTTTC.

V usage is TRBV28 and J usage is TRBJ2-7; D not certain. V gave up 4 bases and J gave up 4 bases, with 5 bases separating them. Germline V CDR1 and CDR2: MDHEN, SYDVKM. The CDR3 consists of 11 residues. CDR3 sequence: CASSYLYEQYF. The CDR3 region has the DNA TGTGCCAGCAGTTACCTATACGAGCAGTACTTC.

The rearrangement uses TRBV11-1 and TRBJ2-7; TRBD2 is a possible D gene (5 bases). The CDR3 is 12 residues long. Trimming cost V 6 bases and J 4 bases, with 10 bases left between them. Per the germline V gene, CDR1 is SGHAT and CDR2 is FQDESV (reference sequence). CDR3 region: CASRSGRYEQYF. The CDR3 DNA sequence: TGTGCCAGCAGAAGCGGTAGGTACGAGCAGTACTTC.

The chain joins TRBV19 to TRBJ1-1, with D tentatively TRBD1 (5 bases). The CDR3 has 15 amino acids. The V gene lost 4 bases and the J gene lost 2 bases, with 14 bases spanning the gap. CDR1 and CDR2 (germline): LNHDA, SQIVND (reference sequence). The CDR3 coding sequence is TGTGCCAGTAGTACCCGGGGGTGGGCAAACACTGAAGCTTTCTTT. It encodes CASSTRGWANTEAFF.

In this sample, this clone turned up a few times. The chain carries TRBV7-3 and TRBJ2-1; 9 bases map to TRBD1. V lost 6 bases to trimming and J lost 7 bases; unmatched junction nucleotides: 10. The germline gives CDR1 SGHTA, CDR2 FQGTGA. The CDR3 has 15 amino acids. CDR3 residues: CASSGPGTGYNEQFF. DNA of the CDR3: TGTGCCAGCAGTGGGCCCGGGACAGGGTATAATGAGCAGTTCTTC.

This clone showed up just a few times. This chain connects TRBV5-1 to TRBJ2-7; TRBD1 agrees at 9 bases. This CDR3 has 13 amino acids. Losses at the gene ends were 4 bases for V and 5 bases for J; bases not matched to a gene: 4. The germline gives CDR1 SGHRS, CDR2 YFSETQ. The CDR3 loop is CASSMDRGHEQYF. CDR3 sequence (DNA): TGCGCCAGCAGCATGGACAGGGGCCACGAGCAGTACTTC.

This sequence joins TRBV7-3 and TRBJ2-1; D possibly corresponds to TRBD2 (6 bases). V was pared by 1 base and J by 7 bases, with 17 bases between. Germline V gene lookup returns CDR1 SGHTA and CDR2 FQGTGA. This CDR3 has 16 amino acids. As DNA, the CDR3 is TGTGCCAGCAGCTTAAATTCGGGGGTGTCGGCGAATGAGCAGTTCTTC. Amino acid sequence: CASSLNSGVSANEQFF.

Written as DNA, the CDR3 is TGTGCCAGCAGCGGACAGATGAACACCGGGGAGCTGTTTTTT. Encoded protein: CASSGQMNTGELFF. The chain employs TRBV7-8 and TRBJ2-2; weak D call: TRBD1 (6 bases). CDR1 is SGHVS and CDR2 is FQNEAQ in the germline V gene. The CDR3 is made up of 14 amino acids. The V end lost 5 bases, the J end lost 1 base, and 8 bases lay between the germline ends.

The V gene is TRBV4-2, the J gene TRBJ2-3; D ambiguous. The CDR3 spans 13 residues. Germline assignment: CDR1 LGHNA and CDR2 YNFKEQ. Deletions cut 3 bases from V and 3 bases from J, with 7 bases between. The CDR3 sequence is CASSQSQTDTQYF. The CDR3 nucleotides are TGTGCCAGCAGCCAGTCACAAACAGATACGCAGTATTTT.

The chain couples TRBV7-9 to TRBJ1-4; D is unclear. CDR1 and CDR2 (germline): SEHNR, FQNEAQ (reference sequence). V dropped 0 bases and J dropped 10 bases, with 9 bases sitting between them. The CDR3 is 13 residues long. CDR3 bases: TGTGCCAGCAGCTTAGCGCTACGTGGAAAACTGTTTTTT. Translation: CASSLALRGKLFF.

The chain uses TRBV7-2 and TRBJ2-5; D gene unclear. The J call may be mistaken, given a closer DNA end match to TRBJ2-7. The CDR3 sequence is 13 residues long. Germline V gene lookup returns CDR1 SGHTA and CDR2 FQGNSA. The CDR3 reads CASTSRTDYEQYF. As DNA, the CDR3 is TGTGCCAGCACCTCCCGGACGGACTACGAGCAGTACTTC.

The V call is TRBV6-5, the J call TRBJ2-2, with D perhaps matching TRBD1 (5 bases). CDR3 length: 13 residues. V dropped 4 bases and J dropped 6 bases, with 9 bases sitting between them. Looked up from germline, CDR1 is MNHEY and CDR2 is SVGAGI. The DNA for the CDR3 is TGTGCCAGCAGTTTTAGGGGCGCCGGGGAGCTGTTTTTT. It is translated as CASSFRGAGELFF.

This clone has a handful of counts. V usage is TRBV14 and J usage is TRBJ2-3; 7 bases fit TRBD2. J gave up 6 bases and V 1 base, and 13 bases lay outside the gene matches. CDR1 is SGHDN and CDR2 is FVKESK in the germline V gene. The CDR3 is made up of 17 amino acids. The CDR3 nucleotides read TGTGCCAGCAGCCAAGTTGGCGGGAGCAACCTCAGGGATACGCAGTATTTT. It encodes CASSQVGGSNLRDTQYF.

In nucleotides, the CDR3 is TGTGCCAGCAGCTTGGGGGGAGGAAGCAATCAGCCCCAGCATTTT. It specifies CASSLGGGSNQPQHF. This chain connects TRBV5-4 to TRBJ1-5; no definite D call. This CDR3 is 15 amino acids long. CDR1 and CDR2 from the germline V gene are SGHNT and YYREEE (reference sequence). V lost 0 bases and J lost 1, with 8 bases in between.

J is TRBJ2-7 and V is TRBV6-1, with 10 bases fitting TRBD2. Germline loops: CDR1 MNHNS, CDR2 SASEGT. This CDR3 region has 15 residues. Trimming at V came to 4 bases and at J to 4 bases, leaving 7 bases not matched to a gene. The CDR3 nucleotides are TGTGCCAGCAGTGCCTACTCTAGCGGGGGTTACGAGCAGTACTTC. Translated: CASSAYSSGGYEQYF.

V and J are TRBV2 and TRBJ2-5; D remains ambiguous. Germline loops: CDR1 SNHLY, CDR2 FYNNEI. The CDR3 runs 12 residues. The germline V and J ends were trimmed by 3 bases and 3 bases, with 5 bases remaining between them. The CDR3: CASSELKETQYF. The CDR3 region has the DNA TGTGCCAGCAGTGAGTTAAAAGAGACCCAGTACTTC.

V usage is TRBV6-5 and J usage is TRBJ2-1, with D perhaps TRBD2 (6 bases). CDR3 length: 14 residues. The V gene lost 6 bases and the J gene lost 7 bases, with 16 bases spanning the gap. The germline gives CDR1 MNHEY, CDR2 SVGAGI. The CDR3 loop is CASSYPGLKNEQFF. CDR3 nucleotide sequence: TGTGCCAGCAGCTATCCGGGACTGAAGAATGAGCAGTTCTTC.

This clone was seen once. The rearrangement links TRBV19 to TRBJ2-7; 7 positions match TRBD1. Germline values: CDR1 LNHDA, CDR2 SQIVND (reference sequence). This CDR3 region has 13 residues. J was trimmed by 5 bases and V by 2 bases; bases with no gene match: 3. This chain's CDR3 is CASSIQGVNEQYF. As DNA, the CDR3 is TGTGCCAGTAGTATACAGGGGGTAAACGAGCAGTACTTC. Full variable domain (outside the CDR3, taken from reference TRBV19 and TRBJ2-7): DGGITQSPKYLFRKEGQNVTLSCEQNLNHDAMYWYRQDPGQGLRLIYYSQIVNDFQKGDIAEGYSVSREKKESFPLTVTSAQKNPTAFYLCASSIQGVNEQYFGPGTRLTVT.

This clone was seen only a few times. The chain employs TRBV13 and TRBJ2-7, with 10 bases matching TRBD1. The CDR3 loop spans 17 amino acids. The V gene's germline CDR1 is PRHDT and CDR2 FYEKMQ (reference sequence). The V segment lost 5 bases and the J segment 4 bases; nucleotides outside the gene matches: 14. The CDR3 region is CASSHKLDRGSRYEQYF. As DNA, the CDR3 is TGTGCCAGCAGCCATAAATTGGACAGGGGGAGTCGTTACGAGCAGTACTTC. The full variable domain, in which reference TRBV13 and TRBJ2-7 provide the parts outside the CDR3, is AAGVIQSPRHLIKEKRETATLKCYPIPRHDTVYWYQQGPGQDPQFLISFYEKMQSDKGSIPDRFSAQQFSDYHSELNMSSLELGDSALYFCASSHKLDRGSRYEQYFGPGTRLTVT.

V usage is TRBV11-3 and J usage is TRBJ2-3, with TRBD1 matching 10 bases. CDR1 SGHNT and CDR2 YENEEA come from the germline V gene. Losses at the gene ends were 5 bases for V and 4 bases for J; bases not matched to a gene: 12. The CDR3 is 17 amino acids. In DNA form, the CDR3 reads TGTGCCAGCAGCATACCACCGGGACAGGGGCGCCCAGATACGCAGTATTTT. Its protein is CASSIPPGQGRPDTQYF.

The CDR3 reads CASSQGEKQGLRQPQHF. CDR3 nucleotides: TGCGCCAGCAGCCAAGGGGAAAAGCAGGGTCTGCGTCAGCCCCAGCATTTT. The genes are TRBV4-1 and TRBJ1-5, with D possibly TRBD1 on 5 matching bases. Germline loops: CDR1 MGHRA, CDR2 YSYEKL. This CDR3 region has 17 residues. Trimming shortened V by 1 base and J by 6 bases, and 19 bases separated the two germline ends.